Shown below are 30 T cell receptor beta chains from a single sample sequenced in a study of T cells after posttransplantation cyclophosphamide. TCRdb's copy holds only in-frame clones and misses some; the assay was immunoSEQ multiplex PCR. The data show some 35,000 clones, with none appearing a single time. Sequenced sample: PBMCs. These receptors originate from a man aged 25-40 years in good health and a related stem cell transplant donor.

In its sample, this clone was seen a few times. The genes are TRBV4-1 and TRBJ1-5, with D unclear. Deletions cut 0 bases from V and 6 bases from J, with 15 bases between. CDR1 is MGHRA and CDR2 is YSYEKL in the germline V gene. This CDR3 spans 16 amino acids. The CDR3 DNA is TGCGCCAGCAGCCAAGATTTAAAGGTGCGGGGTCAGCCCCAGCATTTT. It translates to CASSQDLKVRGQPQHF.

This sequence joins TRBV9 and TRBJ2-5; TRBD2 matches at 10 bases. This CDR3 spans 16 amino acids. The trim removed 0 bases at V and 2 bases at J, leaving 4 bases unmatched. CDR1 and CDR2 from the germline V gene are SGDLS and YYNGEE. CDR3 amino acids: CASSVDLAGEQETQYF. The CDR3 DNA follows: TGTGCCAGCAGCGTAGACCTAGCGGGGGAGCAAGAGACCCAGTACTTC.

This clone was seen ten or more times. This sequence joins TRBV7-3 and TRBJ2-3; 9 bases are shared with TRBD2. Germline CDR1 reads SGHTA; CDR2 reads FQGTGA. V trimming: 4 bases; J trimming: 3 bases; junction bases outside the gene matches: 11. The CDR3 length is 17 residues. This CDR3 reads CASSSALGRGGTDTQYF. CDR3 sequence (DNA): TGTGCCAGCAGCTCCGCCCTCGGGCGGGGGGGTACAGATACGCAGTATTTT.

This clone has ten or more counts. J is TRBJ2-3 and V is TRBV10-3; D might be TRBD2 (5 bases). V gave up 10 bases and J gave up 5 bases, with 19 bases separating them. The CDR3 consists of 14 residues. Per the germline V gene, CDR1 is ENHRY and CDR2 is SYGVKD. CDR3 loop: CATPDGLEGDTQYF. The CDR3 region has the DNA TGTGCCACCCCTGACGGACTCGAGGGAGATACGCAGTATTTT.

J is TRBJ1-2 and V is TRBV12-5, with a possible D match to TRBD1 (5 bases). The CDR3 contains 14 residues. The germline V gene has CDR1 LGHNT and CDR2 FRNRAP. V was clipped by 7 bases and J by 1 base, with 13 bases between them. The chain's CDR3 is CASASTGGNYGYTF. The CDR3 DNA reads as TGTGCTAGTGCTTCAACGGGGGGTAACTATGGCTACACCTTC.

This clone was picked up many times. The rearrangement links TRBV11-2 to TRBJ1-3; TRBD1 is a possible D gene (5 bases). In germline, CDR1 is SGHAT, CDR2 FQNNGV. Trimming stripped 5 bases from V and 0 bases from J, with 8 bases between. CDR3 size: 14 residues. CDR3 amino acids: CASSDSVSGNTIYF. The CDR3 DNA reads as TGTGCCAGCAGCGACAGCGTCTCTGGAAACACCATATATTTT.

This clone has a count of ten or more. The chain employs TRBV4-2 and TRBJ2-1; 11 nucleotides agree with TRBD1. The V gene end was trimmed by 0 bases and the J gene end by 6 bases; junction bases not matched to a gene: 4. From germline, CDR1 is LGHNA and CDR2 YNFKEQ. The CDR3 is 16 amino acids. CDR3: CASSQDSGTGGNEQFF. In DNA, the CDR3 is TGTGCCAGCAGCCAAGATTCCGGGACAGGGGGCAATGAGCAGTTCTTC.

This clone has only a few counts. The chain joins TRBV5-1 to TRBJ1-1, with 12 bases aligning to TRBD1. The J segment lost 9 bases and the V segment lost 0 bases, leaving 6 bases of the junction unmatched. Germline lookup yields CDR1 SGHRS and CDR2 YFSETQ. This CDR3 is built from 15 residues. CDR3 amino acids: CASSLGGTGGAKAFF. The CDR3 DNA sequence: TGCGCCAGCAGCTTGGGAGGGACAGGGGGCGCGAAAGCTTTCTTT. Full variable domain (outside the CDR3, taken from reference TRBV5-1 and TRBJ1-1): KAGVTQTPRYLIKTRGQQVTLSCSPISGHRSVSWYQQTPGQGLQFLFEYFSETQRNKGNFPGRFSGRQFSNSRSEMNVSTLELGDSALYLCASSLGGTGGAKAFFGQGTRLTVV.

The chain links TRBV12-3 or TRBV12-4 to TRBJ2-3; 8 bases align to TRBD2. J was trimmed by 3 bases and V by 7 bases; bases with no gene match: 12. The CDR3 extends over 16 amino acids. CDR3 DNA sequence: TGTGCCAGCACCCTGGGACTAGTCATGGGGACAGATACGCAGTATTTT. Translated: CASTLGLVMGTDTQYF.

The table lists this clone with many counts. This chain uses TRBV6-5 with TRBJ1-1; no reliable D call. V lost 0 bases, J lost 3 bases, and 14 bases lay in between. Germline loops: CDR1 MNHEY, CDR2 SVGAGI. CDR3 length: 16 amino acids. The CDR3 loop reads CASSYSSVAVDTEAFF. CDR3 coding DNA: TGTGCCAGCAGTTACTCGTCCGTGGCCGTGGACACTGAAGCTTTCTTT.

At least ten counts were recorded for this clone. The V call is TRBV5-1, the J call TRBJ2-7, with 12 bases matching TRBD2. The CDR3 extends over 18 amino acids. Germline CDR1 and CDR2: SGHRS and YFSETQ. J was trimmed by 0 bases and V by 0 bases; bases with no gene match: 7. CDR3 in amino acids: CASSLAPTSGGVSYEQYF. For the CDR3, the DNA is TGCGCCAGCAGCTTGGCACCGACTAGCGGGGGCGTCTCCTACGAGCAGTACTTC. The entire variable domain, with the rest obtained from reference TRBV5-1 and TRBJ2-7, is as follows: KAGVTQTPRYLIKTRGQQVTLSCSPISGHRSVSWYQQTPGQGLQFLFEYFSETQRNKGNFPGRFSGRQFSNSRSEMNVSTLELGDSALYLCASSLAPTSGGVSYEQYFGPGTRLTVT.

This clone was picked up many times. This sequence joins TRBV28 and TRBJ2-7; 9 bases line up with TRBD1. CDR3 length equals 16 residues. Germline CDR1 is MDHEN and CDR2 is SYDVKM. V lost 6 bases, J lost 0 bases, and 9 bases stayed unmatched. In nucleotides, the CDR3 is TGTGCCAGCAGACCCACCGGGACAGGGACCTCCTACGAGCAGTACTTC. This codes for CASRPTGTGTSYEQYF.

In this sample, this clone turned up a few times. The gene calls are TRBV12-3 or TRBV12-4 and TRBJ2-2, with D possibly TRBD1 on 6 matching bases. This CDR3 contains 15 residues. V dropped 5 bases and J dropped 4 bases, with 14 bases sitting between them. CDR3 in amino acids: CASSPSRGATGELFF. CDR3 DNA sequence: TGTGCCAGCAGTCCAAGCAGGGGAGCCACCGGGGAGCTGTTTTTT.

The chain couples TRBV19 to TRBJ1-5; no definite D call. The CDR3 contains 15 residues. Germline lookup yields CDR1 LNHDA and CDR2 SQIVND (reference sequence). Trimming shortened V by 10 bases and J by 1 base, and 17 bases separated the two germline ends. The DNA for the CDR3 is TGTGCCACTCTGCCTCGTCGGTCGAGCAATCAGCCCCAGCATTTT. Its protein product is CATLPRRSSNQPQHF.

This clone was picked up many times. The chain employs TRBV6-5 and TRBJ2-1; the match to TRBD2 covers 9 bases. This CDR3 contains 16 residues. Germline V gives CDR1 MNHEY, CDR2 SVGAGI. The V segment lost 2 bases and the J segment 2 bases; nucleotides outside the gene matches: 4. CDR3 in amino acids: CASSYQGLAPYNEQFF. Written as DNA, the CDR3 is TGTGCCAGCAGTTACCAGGGACTAGCTCCCTACAATGAGCAGTTCTTC.

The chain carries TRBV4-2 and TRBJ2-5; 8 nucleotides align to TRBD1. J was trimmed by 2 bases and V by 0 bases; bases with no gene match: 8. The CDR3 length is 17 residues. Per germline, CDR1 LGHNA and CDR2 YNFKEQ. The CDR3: CASSQDGTGGGQETQYF. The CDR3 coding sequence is TGTGCCAGCAGCCAAGATGGGACAGGAGGAGGGCAAGAGACCCAGTACTTC.

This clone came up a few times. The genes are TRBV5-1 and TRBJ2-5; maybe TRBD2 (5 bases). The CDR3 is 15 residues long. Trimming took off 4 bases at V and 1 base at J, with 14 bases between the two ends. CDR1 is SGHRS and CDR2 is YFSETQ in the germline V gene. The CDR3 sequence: CASSPRVGGQETQYF. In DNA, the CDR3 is TGCGCCAGCAGCCCGCGGGTGGGCGGCCAAGAGACCCAGTACTTC.

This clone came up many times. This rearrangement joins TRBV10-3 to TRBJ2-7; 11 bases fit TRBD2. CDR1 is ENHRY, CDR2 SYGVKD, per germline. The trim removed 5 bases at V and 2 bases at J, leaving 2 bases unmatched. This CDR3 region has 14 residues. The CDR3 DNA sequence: TGTGCCATCAGTCGACTAGCGGGGACCTACGAGCAGTACTTC. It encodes CAISRLAGTYEQYF.

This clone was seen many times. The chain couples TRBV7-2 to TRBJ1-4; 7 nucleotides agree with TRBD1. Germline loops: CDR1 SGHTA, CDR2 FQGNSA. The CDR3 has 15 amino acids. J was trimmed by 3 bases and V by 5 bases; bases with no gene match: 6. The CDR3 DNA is TGTGCCAGCAGCGACCGACAGGGCTCTAATGAAAAACTGTTTTTT. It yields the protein CASSDRQGSNEKLFF.

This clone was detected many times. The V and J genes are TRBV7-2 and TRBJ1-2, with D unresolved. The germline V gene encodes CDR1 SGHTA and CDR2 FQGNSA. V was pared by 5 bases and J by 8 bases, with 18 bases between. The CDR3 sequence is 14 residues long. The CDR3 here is CASSPDSQQRGYTF. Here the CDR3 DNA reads TGTGCCAGCAGCCCGGACTCTCAGCAGAGGGGCTACACCTTC.

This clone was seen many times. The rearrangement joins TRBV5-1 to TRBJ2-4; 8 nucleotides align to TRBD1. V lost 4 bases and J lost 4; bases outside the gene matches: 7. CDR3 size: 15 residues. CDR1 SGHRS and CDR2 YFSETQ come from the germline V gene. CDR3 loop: CASSPGQALKNIQYF. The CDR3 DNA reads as TGCGCCAGCAGCCCGGGACAGGCCTTGAAAAACATTCAGTACTTC.

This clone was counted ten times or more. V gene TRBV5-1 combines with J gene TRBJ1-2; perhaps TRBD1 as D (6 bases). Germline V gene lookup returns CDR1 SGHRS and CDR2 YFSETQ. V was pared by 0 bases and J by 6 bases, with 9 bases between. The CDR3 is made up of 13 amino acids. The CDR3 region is CASSLEGGHGYTF. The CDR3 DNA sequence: TGCGCCAGCAGCTTGGAAGGGGGTCATGGCTACACCTTC.

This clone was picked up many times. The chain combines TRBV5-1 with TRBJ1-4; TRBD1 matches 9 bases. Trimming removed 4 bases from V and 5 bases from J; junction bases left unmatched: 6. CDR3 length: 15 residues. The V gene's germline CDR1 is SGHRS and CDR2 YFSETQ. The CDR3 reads CASSRQGGGNEKLFF. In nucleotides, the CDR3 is TGCGCCAGCAGCAGACAGGGGGGTGGGAATGAAAAACTGTTTTTT.

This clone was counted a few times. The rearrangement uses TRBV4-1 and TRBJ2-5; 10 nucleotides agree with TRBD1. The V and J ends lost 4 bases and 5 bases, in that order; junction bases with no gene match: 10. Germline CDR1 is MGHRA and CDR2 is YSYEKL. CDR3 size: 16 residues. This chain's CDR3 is CASSPKNGGQGETQYF. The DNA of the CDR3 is TGCGCCAGCAGCCCGAAGAATGGGGGACAGGGGGAGACCCAGTACTTC.

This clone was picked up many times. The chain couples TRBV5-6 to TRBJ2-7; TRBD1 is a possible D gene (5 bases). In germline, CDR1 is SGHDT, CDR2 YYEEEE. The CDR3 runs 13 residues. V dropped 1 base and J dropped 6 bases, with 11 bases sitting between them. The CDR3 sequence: CASSLKDTGEQYF. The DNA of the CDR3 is TGTGCCAGCAGCTTGAAGGACACAGGCGAGCAGTACTTC.

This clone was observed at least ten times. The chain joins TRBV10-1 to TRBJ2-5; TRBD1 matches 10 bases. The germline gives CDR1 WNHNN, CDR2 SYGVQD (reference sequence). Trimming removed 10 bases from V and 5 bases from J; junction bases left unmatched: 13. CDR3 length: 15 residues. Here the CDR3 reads CATSPGQGIRETQYF. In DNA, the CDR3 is TGCGCCACTTCCCCGGGACAGGGGATTCGGGAGACCCAGTACTTC.

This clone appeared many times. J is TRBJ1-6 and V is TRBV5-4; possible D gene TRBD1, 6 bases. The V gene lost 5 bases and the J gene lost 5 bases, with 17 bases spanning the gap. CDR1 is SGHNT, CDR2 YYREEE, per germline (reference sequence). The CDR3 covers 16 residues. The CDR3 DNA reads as TGTGCCAGCAGTTTTGAACCGGGACATCATAATTCACCCCTCCACTTT. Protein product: CASSFEPGHHNSPLHF. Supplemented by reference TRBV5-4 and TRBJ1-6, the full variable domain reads ETGVTQSPTHLIKTRGQQVTLRCSSQSGHNTVSWYQQALGQGPQFIFQYYREEENGRGNFPPRFSGLQFPNYSSELNVNALELDDSALYLCASSFEPGHHNSPLHFGNGTRLTVT.

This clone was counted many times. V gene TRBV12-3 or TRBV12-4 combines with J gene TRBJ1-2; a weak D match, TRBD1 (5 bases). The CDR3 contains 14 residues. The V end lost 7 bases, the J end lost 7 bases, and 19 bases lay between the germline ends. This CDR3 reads CASTEDTRAAGYTF. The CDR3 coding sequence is TGTGCCAGCACGGAGGACACGAGAGCTGCTGGCTACACCTTC.

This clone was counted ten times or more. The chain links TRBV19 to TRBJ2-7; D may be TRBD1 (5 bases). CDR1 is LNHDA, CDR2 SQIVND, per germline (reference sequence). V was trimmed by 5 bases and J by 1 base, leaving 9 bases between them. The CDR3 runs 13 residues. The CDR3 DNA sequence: TGTGCCAGTAGTGCCGGACATTCCTACGAGCAGTACTTC. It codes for CASSAGHSYEQYF.

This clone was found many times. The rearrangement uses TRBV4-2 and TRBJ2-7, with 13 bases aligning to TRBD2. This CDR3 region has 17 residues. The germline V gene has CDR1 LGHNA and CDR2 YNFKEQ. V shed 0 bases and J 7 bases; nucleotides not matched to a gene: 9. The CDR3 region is CASSQDQLAGGPDEQYF. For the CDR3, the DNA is TGTGCCAGCAGCCAAGATCAACTAGCGGGGGGGCCGGATGAGCAGTACTTC.